This TCR beta chain derives from a study of OX40 agonist ivuxolimab in advanced cancers. Concerning this clone: Its antigen is unidentified.

Individuals having autoimmune disease history or systemic immunosuppression were not enrolled. Samples of blood were obtained at baseline, on cycle 4 day 1, and on cycle 7 day 1. Study observations and caveats: On average, CD8+ T cells showed a greater number of expanded clones than CD4+.

The germline V gene has CDR1 MNHEY and CDR2 SVGAGI. The CDR3 is 14 residues long. V lost 1 base to trimming and J lost 5 bases; unmatched junction nucleotides: 2. Repertoires were generated with immunoSEQ multiplex PCR, while TCRdb's copy carries only in-frame clones and drops some. The sample has about 66,000 clones, more than 70% seen once; the top ten hold 0.68%. This TCR derives from an adult with an advanced solid tumor such as melanoma, head and neck, liver or kidney cancer. The sample consisted of CD4+ or CD8+ T cells sorted from blood, taken in a trial of the OX40 agonist ivuxolimab. The V and J genes are TRBV6-5 and TRBJ2-7; TRBD1 matches at 10 bases. The CDR3 region has the DNA TGTGCCAGCAGTTACTTAGACAGGGGGCACGAGCAGTACTTC. Translated, it gives CASSYLDRGHEQYF.